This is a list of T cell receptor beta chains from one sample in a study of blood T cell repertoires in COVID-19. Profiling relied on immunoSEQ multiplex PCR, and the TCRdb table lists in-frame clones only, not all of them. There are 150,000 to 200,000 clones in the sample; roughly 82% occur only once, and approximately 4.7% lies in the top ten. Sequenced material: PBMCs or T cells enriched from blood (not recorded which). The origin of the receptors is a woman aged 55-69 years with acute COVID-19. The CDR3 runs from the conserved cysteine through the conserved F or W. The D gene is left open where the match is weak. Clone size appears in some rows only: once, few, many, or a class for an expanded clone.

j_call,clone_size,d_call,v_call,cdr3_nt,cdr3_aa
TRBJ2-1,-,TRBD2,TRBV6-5,TGTGCCAGCAGTTACGGAGGGACTAGCGGGAAGGATGAGCAGTTCTTC,CASSYGGTSGKDEQFF
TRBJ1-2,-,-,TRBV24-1,TGTGCCACCAGTGATTTCGGGGGGTTCGGCTACACCTTC,CATSDFGGFGYTF
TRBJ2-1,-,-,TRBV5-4,TGTGCCAGCAGCGTATCCAATGAGCAGTTCTTC,CASSVSNEQFF
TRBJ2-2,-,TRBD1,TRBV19,TGTGCCAGTAGTATGGGGACAGGGTTGGTCGGGGAGCTGTTTTTT,CASSMGTGLVGELFF
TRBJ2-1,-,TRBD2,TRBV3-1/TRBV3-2,TGTGCCAGCAGCCAAGGGACACTAGTTAGCGGGAGACGCAATGAGCAGTTCTTC,CASSQGTLVSGRRNEQFF
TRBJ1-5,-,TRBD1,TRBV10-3,TGTGCCCCGGAGGAGGACAGGGGAAACCAGCCCCAGCATTTT,CAPEEDRGNQPQHF
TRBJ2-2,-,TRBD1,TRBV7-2,TGTGCCAGCAGATGGACAGGGGAAGGGGAGCTGTTTTTT,CASRWTGEGELFF
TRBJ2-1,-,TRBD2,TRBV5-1,TGCGCCAGCAGCTTAAGAGCTAGCGGGGGGCCGGGGCGAGAGAATGAGCAGTTCTTC,CASSLRASGGPGRENEQFF
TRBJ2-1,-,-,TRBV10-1,TGCGCCAGCAGCAATCCAGGGGTGGATGAGCAGTTCTTC,CASSNPGVDEQFF
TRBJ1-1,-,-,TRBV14,TGTGCCAGCAGCCTCATGAGTGACACTGAAGCTTTCTTT,CASSLMSDTEAFF
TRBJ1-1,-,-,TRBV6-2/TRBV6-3,TGTGCCAGCAGTTCCCTCACAGGGACCACTGAAGCTTTCTTT,CASSSLTGTTEAFF
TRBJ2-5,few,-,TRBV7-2,TGTGCCAGCAGCCCCCCGGGAGAGGGCGCCCCTCACTTC,CASSPPGEGAPHF
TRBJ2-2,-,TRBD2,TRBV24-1,TGTGCCACCAGTGATTTTAACGGGGGAGGGAAGCTGTTTTTT,CATSDFNGGGKLFF
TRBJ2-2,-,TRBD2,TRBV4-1,TGCGCCAGCAGCCAAGGGGCACTAGCGGGAGAATCTGGGGAGCTGTTTTTT,CASSQGALAGESGELFF
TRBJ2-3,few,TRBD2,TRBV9,TGTGCCAGCAGCGTGACTAGCGGGGGGGCCTTGGTGACAGATACGCAGTATTTT,CASSVTSGGALVTDTQYF
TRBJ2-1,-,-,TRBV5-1,TGCGCCAGCAGCTTGGTTATTCGGGATGAGCAGTTCTTC,CASSLVIRDEQFF
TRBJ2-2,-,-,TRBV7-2,TGTGCCAGCAGCTTAGTTCGAGCGGCGAACACCGGGGAGCTGTTTTTT,CASSLVRAANTGELFF
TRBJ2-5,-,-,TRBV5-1,TGCGCCAGCAGTTACAGTCATACAGAGACCCAGTACTTC,CASSYSHTETQYF
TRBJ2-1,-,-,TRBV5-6,TGTGCCAGCAGCTTAGGGAAGGACTTTGCCTACAATGAGCAGTTCTTC,CASSLGKDFAYNEQFF